This T cell receptor beta chain was found in a study of OX40 agonist ivuxolimab in advanced cancers. Study-level information: One patient with hepatocellular carcinoma and two with cutaneous melanoma, three in all, had partial responses. Whole-study findings and limits: Individuals who were partial responders at 0.1-3.0 mg/kg had clonal expansion that ranked among the lowest. Expanded clones were, on average, more numerous among CD8+ T cells than CD4+.

Sequencing was performed with immunoSEQ multiplex PCR; in TCRdb, only in-frame clones are kept and a portion is missing. The data contain 55,000 to 70,000 clones, 70% to 90% of them seen just once; the ten biggest clones take up approximately 3%. For this clone: No antigen is known for it.

This CDR3 comprises 13 residues. CDR1 and CDR2 (germline): SGHRS, YFSETQ. V was shortened by 2 bases and J by 3 bases, with 9 bases between the two germline ends. Autoimmune disease history or systemic immunosuppression led to patient exclusion. V usage is TRBV5-1 and J usage is TRBJ2-7, with no clear D. This TCR came from an adult with an advanced solid tumor such as melanoma, head and neck, liver or kidney cancer. Sequencing used CD4+ or CD8+ T cells sorted from blood, obtained in a trial of the OX40 agonist ivuxolimab. The CDR3 is CASSLGPNYEQYF. The CDR3 DNA sequence: TGCGCCAGCAGCTTAGGACCGAACTACGAGCAGTACTTC.